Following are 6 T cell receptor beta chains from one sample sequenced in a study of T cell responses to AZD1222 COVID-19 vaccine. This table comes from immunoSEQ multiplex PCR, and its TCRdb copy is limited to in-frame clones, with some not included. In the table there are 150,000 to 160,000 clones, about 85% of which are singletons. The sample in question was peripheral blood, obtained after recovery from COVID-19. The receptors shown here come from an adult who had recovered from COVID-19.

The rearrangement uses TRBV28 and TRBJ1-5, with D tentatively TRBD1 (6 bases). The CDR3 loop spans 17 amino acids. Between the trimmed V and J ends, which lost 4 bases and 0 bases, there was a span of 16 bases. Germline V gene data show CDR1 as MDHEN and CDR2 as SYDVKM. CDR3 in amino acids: CASSSPGGTISNQPQHF. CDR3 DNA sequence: TGTGCCAGCAGTTCCCCGGGTGGGACAATTAGCAATCAGCCCCAGCATTTT.

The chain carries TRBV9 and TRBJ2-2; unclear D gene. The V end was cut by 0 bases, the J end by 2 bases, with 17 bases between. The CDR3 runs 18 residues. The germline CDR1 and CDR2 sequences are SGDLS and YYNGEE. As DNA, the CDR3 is TGTGCCAGCAGCGTAGACCTCAATACTGGGGTCAACACCGGGGAGCTGTTTTTT. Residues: CASSVDLNTGVNTGELFF.

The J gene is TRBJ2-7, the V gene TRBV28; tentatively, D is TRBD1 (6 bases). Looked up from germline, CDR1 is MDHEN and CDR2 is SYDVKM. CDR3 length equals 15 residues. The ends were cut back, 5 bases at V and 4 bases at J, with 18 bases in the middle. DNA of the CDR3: TGTGCCAGCAGTCCCACAGGGCCAGGTAGTTACGAGCAGTACTTC. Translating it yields CASSPTGPGSYEQYF.

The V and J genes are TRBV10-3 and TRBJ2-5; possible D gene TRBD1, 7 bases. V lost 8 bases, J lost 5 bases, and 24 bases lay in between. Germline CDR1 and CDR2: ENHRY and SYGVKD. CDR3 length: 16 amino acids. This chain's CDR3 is CAIRGSGGFGSETQYF. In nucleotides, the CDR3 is TGTGCCATCCGGGGGTCAGGGGGATTTGGATCGGAGACCCAGTACTTC.

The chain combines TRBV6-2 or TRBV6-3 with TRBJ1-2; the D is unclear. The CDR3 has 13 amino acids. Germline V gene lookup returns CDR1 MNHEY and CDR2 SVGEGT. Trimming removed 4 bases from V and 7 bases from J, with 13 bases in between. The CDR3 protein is CASSSIPSTGYTF. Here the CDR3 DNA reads TGTGCCAGCAGTTCCATCCCCAGCACTGGCTACACCTTC.

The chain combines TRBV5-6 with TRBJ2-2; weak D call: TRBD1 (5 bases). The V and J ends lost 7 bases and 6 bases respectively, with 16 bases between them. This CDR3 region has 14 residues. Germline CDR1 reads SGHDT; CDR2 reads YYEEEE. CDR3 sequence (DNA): TGTGCCAGCTCGCCCTTCCAGGGTTCCGGGGAGCTGTTTTTT. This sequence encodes CASSPFQGSGELFF.